Detailed here is one T cell receptor beta chain. The antigen is undetermined. Sequencing used immunoSEQ multiplex PCR; TCRdb keeps in-frame clones, though not all of them. The repertoire holds some 83,000 clones, with 86% as singletons. The V and J ends lost 8 bases and 3 bases respectively, with 10 bases between them. Germline V gene sequence: CDR1 MNHNS, CDR2 SASEGT. The CDR3 loop spans 13 amino acids. The data stem from a study of OX40 agonist ivuxolimab in advanced cancers. As for the study in general: A mean age of roughly 60 years, range roughly 23 to 79, was recorded, and over 65% were male. Study-level findings and limits: At 0.1 to 3.0 mg/kg, CD4+ and CD8+ blood T cells expanded clonally by week 6. Relative to CD4+ cells, CD8+ T cells on average had more expanded clones.

The chain has TRBV6-1 and TRBJ1-4; D not resolved. This TCR was sampled from an adult with an advanced solid tumor such as melanoma, head and neck, liver or kidney cancer. Sequencing was performed on CD4+ or CD8+ T cells sorted from blood, taken in a trial of the OX40 agonist ivuxolimab. For the CDR3, the DNA is TGTGCCAGCTCTGGAGACCCTAATGAAAAACTGTTTTTT. Translating it yields CASSGDPNEKLFF.